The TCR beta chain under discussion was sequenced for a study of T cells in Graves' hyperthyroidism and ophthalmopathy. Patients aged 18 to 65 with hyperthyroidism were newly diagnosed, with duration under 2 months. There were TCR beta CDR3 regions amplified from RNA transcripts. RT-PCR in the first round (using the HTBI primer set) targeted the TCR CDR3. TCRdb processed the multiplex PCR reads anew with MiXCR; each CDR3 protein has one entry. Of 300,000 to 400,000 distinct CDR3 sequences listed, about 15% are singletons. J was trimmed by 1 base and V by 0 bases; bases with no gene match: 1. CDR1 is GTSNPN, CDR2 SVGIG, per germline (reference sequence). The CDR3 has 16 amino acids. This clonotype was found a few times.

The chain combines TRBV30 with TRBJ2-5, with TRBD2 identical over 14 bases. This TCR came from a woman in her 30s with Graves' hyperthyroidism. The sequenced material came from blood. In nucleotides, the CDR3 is TGTGCCTGGAGTGTTGGACTAGCGGGAGGCCAAGAGACCCAGTACTTC. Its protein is CAWSVGLAGGQETQYF.